This T cell receptor beta chain was sequenced for a study of blood T cells in healthy people across ages. About 9.6 milliliters of peripheral blood were drawn from each donor into EDTA-treated tubes. With each sample, at least 5 micrograms of total RNA were extracted. The CDR3 extends over 14 amino acids. V lost 6 bases and J lost 9, with 18 bases in between. CDR1 and CDR2 (germline): SGHTA, FQGNSA. A J-beta primer mix and a sample-barcoded 5' primer were used in a second PCR of about 7 to 12 cycles. TCRdb independently ran MiXCR on the 5' RACE reads; one entry per CDR3 protein. Among 1.8 million or so distinct CDR3 sequences listed, approximately 39% were seen once.

The rearrangement links TRBV7-2 to TRBJ2-4, with D perhaps assigned TRBD1 or TRBD2 (5 bases each). The sequenced material came from blood. The receptor comes from a human donor in good health. The CDR3 sequence: CASSQGPLGGIQYF. CDR3 sequence (DNA): TGTGCCAGCAGTCAGGGCCCCCTCGGAGGCATTCAGTACTTC.